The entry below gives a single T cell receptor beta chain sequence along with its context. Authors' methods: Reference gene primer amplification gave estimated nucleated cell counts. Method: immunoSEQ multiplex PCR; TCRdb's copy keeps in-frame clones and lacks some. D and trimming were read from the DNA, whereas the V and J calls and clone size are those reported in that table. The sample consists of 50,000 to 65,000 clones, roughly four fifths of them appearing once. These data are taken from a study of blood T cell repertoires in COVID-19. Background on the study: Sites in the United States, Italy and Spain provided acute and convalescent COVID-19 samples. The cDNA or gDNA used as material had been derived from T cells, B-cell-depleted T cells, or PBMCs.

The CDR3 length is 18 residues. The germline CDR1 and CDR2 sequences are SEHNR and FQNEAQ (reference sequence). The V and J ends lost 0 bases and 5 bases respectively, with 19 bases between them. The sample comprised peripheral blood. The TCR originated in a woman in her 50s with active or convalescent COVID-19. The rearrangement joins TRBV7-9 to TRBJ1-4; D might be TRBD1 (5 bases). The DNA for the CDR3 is TGTGCCAGCAGCTTAGCGCAGAGCACGGCGGGGGTGAATGAAAAACTGTTTTTT. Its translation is CASSLAQSTAGVNEKLFF. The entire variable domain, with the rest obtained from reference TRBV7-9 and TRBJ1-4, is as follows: DTGVSQNPRHKITKRGQNVTFRCDPISEHNRLYWYRQTLGQGPEFLTYFQNEAQLEKSRLLSDRFSAERPKGSFSTLEIQRTEQGDSAMYLCASSLAQSTAGVNEKLFFGSGTQLSVL.